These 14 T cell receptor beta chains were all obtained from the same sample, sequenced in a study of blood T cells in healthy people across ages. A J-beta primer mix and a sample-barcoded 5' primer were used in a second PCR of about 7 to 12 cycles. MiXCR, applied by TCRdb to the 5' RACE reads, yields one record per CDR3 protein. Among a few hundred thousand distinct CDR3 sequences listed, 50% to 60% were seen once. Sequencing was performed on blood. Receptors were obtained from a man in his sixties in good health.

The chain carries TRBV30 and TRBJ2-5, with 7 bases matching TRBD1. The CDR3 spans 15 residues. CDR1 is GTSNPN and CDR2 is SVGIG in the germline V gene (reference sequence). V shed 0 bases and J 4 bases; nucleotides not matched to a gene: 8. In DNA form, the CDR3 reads TGTGCCTGGAGTGTACGGATGAGGGGGCGAGAGACCCAGTACTTC. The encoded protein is CAWSVRMRGRETQYF.

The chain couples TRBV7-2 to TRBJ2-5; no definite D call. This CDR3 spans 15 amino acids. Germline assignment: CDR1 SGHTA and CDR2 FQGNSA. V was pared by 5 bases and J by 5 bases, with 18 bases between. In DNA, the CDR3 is TGTGCCAGCAGCCCAGGTTGGGCCTGGGTTGAGACCCAGTACTTC. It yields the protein CASSPGWAWVETQYF. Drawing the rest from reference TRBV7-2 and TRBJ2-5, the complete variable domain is GAGVSQSPSNKVTEKGKDVELRCDPISGHTALYWYRQSLGQGLEFLIYFQGNSAPDKSGLPSDRFSAERTGGSVSTLTIQRTQQEDSAVYLCASSPGWAWVETQYFGPGTRLLVL.

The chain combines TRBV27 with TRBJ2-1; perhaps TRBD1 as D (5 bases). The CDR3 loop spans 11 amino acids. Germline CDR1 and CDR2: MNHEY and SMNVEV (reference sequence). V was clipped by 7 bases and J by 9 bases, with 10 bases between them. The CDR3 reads CASKARGEQFF. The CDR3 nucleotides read TGTGCCAGCAAGGCTAGGGGTGAGCAGTTCTTC.

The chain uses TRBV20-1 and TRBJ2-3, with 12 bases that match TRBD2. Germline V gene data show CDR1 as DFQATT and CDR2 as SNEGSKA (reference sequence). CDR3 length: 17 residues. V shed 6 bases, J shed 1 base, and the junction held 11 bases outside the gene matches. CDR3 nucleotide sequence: TGCAGTGCCAGCGGGCTAGCGGGGGGGAGGGGCACAGATACGCAGTATTTT. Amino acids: CSASGLAGGRGTDTQYF.

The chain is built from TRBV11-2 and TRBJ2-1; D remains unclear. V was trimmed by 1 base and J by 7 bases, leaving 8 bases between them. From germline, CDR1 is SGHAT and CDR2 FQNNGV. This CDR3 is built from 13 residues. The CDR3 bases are TGTGCCAGCAGCTTAGGTAGGCCTAATGAGCAGTTCTTC. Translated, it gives CASSLGRPNEQFF.

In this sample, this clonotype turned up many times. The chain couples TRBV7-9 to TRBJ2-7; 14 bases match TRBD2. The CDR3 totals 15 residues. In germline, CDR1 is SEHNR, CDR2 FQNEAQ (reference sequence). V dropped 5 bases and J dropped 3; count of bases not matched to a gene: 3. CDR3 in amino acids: CASSPGLAGGYEQYF. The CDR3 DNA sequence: TGTGCCAGCAGCCCCGGACTAGCGGGAGGCTACGAGCAGTACTTC.

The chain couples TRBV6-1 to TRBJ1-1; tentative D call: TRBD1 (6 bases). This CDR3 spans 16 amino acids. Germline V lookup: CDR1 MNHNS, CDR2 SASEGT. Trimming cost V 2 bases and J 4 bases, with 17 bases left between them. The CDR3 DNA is TGTGCCAGCAGTGAATACTCGGGAAGGGGGGTCACTGAAGCTTTCTTT. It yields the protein CASSEYSGRGVTEAFF.

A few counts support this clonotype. The CDR3 here is CASSSSGETYNEQFF. CDR3 in DNA: TGTGCCAGCAGTAGTAGCGGGGAAACCTACAATGAGCAGTTCTTC. V gene TRBV6-4 combines with J gene TRBJ2-1, with 8 positions matching TRBD2. CDR1 and CDR2 (germline): MRHNA, SNTAGT. The CDR3 is made up of 15 amino acids. V gave up 5 bases and J gave up 2 bases; unmatched junction bases: 5.

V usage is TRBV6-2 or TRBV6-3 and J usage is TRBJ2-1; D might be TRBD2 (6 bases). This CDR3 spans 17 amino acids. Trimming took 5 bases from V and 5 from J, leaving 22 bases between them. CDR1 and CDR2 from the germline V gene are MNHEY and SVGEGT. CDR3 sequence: CASSAPGLAVDNNEQFF. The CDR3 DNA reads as TGTGCCAGCAGTGCCCCGGGACTCGCCGTGGATAACAATGAGCAGTTCTTC.

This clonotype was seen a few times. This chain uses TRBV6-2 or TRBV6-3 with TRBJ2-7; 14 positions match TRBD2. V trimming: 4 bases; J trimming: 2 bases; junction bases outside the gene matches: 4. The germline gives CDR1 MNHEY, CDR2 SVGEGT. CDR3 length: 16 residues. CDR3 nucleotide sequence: TGTGCCAGCAGTTCCGGGACTAGCGGGAGCCCCTACGAGCAGTACTTC. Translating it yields CASSSGTSGSPYEQYF.

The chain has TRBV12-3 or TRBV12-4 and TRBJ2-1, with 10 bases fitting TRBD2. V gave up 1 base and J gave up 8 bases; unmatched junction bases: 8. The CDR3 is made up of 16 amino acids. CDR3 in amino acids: CASSLGLAGLGHEQFF. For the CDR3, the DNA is TGTGCCAGCAGTTTAGGACTAGCGGGTCTCGGACATGAGCAGTTCTTC.

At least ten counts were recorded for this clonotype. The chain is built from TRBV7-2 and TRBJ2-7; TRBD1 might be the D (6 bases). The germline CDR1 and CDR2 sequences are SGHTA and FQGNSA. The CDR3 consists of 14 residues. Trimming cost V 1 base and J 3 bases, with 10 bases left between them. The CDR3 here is CASSLGTAFYEQYF. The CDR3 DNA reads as TGTGCCAGCAGCTTAGGGACAGCCTTCTACGAGCAGTACTTC.

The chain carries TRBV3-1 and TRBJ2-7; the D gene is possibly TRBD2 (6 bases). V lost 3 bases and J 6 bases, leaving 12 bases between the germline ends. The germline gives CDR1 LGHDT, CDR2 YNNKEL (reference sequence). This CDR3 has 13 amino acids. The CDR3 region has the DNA TGTGCCAGCAGCCAGACTAGGAGCGTCGAGCAGTACTTC. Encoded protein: CASSQTRSVEQYF.

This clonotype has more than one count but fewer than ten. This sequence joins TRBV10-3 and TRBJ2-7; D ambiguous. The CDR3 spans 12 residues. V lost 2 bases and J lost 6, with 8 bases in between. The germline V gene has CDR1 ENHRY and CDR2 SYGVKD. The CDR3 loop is CAISERGIEQYF. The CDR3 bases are TGTGCCATCAGTGAGAGAGGAATCGAGCAGTACTTC.